The 22 T cell receptor beta chains below come from one sample, sequenced in a study of CD8+CD57+ T cells in acquired aplastic anemia. Genomic DNA served as template for TCR beta VDJ and CDR3 profiling. TCRdb fed the reads into MiXCR, producing one record per CDR3 protein. The sample records about 220,000 distinct CDR3 sequences, about a third being singletons. The sequenced sample was sorted CD4+, CD8+, or CD8+CD57+ T cells (not recorded which) from PBMCs. The receptors were sampled from a human donor in good health, serving as a control.

The J gene is TRBJ2-7, the V gene TRBV7-2; 9 bases map to TRBD1. This CDR3 is built from 14 residues. J was trimmed by 4 bases and V by 4 bases; bases with no gene match: 5. CDR1 SGHTA and CDR2 FQGNSA come from the germline V gene. CDR3 DNA sequence: TGTGCCAGCAGCTGGGGACAGGGAATTTACGAGCAGTACTTC. It translates to CASSWGQGIYEQYF.

V gene TRBV10-3 combines with J gene TRBJ2-7; possible D gene TRBD2, 5 bases. This CDR3 region has 13 residues. V was trimmed by 5 bases and J by 3 bases, leaving 11 bases between them. From germline, CDR1 is ENHRY and CDR2 SYGVKD. CDR3 bases: TGTGCCATCAGTCCCGTCGGGGACTACGAGCAGTACTTC. Amino acid sequence: CAISPVGDYEQYF.

V and J are TRBV19 and TRBJ1-1; D not resolved. Germline CDR1 LNHDA, CDR2 SQIVND (reference sequence). V was pared by 3 bases and J by 2 bases, with 10 bases between. This CDR3 has 14 residues. This CDR3 is CASSISVSNTEAFF. DNA for the CDR3: TGTGCCAGTAGTATCTCAGTAAGTAACACTGAAGCTTTCTTT.

The table lists this clonotype with many counts. This chain connects TRBV12-3 or TRBV12-4 to TRBJ1-2; no reliable D call. This CDR3 has 12 amino acids. Trimming removed 4 bases at V and 7 bases at J, with 10 bases between. CDR3 DNA sequence: TGTGCCAGCAGTTCTCAGTGGGGTGGCTACACCTTC. It is translated as CASSSQWGGYTF.

At least ten counts were recorded for this clonotype. The chain is built from TRBV20-1 and TRBJ2-6; D remains ambiguous. CDR1 is DFQATT, CDR2 SNEGSKA, per germline (reference sequence). V lost 0 bases and J 0 bases, leaving 3 bases between the germline ends. This CDR3 region has 14 residues. The CDR3 loop reads CSARDSSGANVLTF. As DNA, the CDR3 is TGCAGTGCTAGAGATTCCTCTGGGGCCAACGTCCTGACTTTC.

This clonotype was recorded a few times. A read error may be the cause here, since a much bigger clone is one base away. CDR3 residues: CASSEALQGQRSSTEAFF. The CDR3 DNA follows: TGTGCCAGCAGTGAAGCGCTTCAAGGACAGAGATCGAGCACTGAAGCTTTCTTT. The chain employs TRBV2 and TRBJ1-1; a weak D match, TRBD1 (6 bases). V dropped 0 bases and J dropped 4 bases, with 21 bases sitting between them. Germline CDR1 is SNHLY and CDR2 is FYNNEI. The CDR3 length is 18 residues.

In regard to this clonotype: Just one base apart from a much larger clone, this may be a read error. This chain uses TRBV5-5 with TRBJ2-1; D remains ambiguous. CDR3 length: 12 amino acids. V lost 2 bases and J 8 bases, leaving 8 bases between the germline ends. Per germline, CDR1 SGHKS and CDR2 YYEKEE (reference sequence). CDR3 coding DNA: TGTGCCAGCAGCTTCGCTTCAGATGAGCAGTTCTTC. Translating gives CASSFASDEQFF.

This clonotype was seen more than once but under ten times. The chain employs TRBV12-5 and TRBJ1-1, with 7 bases identical to TRBD1. Germline CDR1 and CDR2: LGHNT and FRNRAP. There are 17 residues in the CDR3. V dropped 0 bases and J dropped 1; count of bases not matched to a gene: 8. The CDR3 DNA is TGTGCTAGTGGTTTGGTCCTTGCCGGGACAGCGAACACTGAAGCTTTCTTT. Its protein product is CASGLVLAGTANTEAFF.

V usage is TRBV18 and J usage is TRBJ1-2; 7 bases line up with TRBD1. Germline CDR1 is KGHSH and CDR2 is LQKENI. This CDR3 is built from 15 residues. With V trimmed by 3 bases and J by 4 bases, 8 bases remained unmatched. DNA of the CDR3: TGTGCCAGCTCACCTACGACAGGGATGAGCTATGGCTACACCTTC. Translating gives CASSPTTGMSYGYTF. The full variable domain, rest sourced from reference TRBV18 and TRBJ1-2, is NAGVMQNPRHLVRRRGQEARLRCSPMKGHSHVYWYRQLPEEGLKFMVYLQKENIIDESGMPKERFSAEFPKEGPSILRIQQVVRGDSAAYFCASSPTTGMSYGYTFGSGTRLTVV.

This clonotype was observed a single time. The chain couples TRBV30 to TRBJ1-1, with D perhaps TRBD1 (5 bases). Germline CDR1 reads GTSNPN; CDR2 reads SVGIG (reference sequence). The germline V and J ends were trimmed by 1 base and 4 bases, with 16 bases remaining between them. The CDR3 covers 15 residues. The CDR3 DNA is TGTGCCTGGAGTGGCCTCGGGACCTGGGGCACTGAAGCTTTCTTT. Protein: CAWSGLGTWGTEAFF.

This clonotype has only a few counts. The J gene is TRBJ2-7, the V gene TRBV27; no definite D call. The V and J ends lost 10 bases and 7 bases respectively, with 8 bases between them. This CDR3 is built from 9 residues. The germline V gene has CDR1 MNHEY and CDR2 SMNVEV (reference sequence). CDR3 nucleotides: TGTGCCACCACTGGAGAGCAGTACTTC. Its protein product is CATTGEQYF.

This chain links TRBV10-3 with TRBJ2-2; D possibly matches TRBD1 or TRBD2 (6 bases each). CDR1 and CDR2 (germline): ENHRY, SYGVKD. V lost 6 bases, J lost 1 base, and 9 bases lay in between. The length of the CDR3 is 14 residues. The CDR3 protein is CAIRGGQNTGELFF. DNA for the CDR3: TGTGCCATCAGGGGGGGACAGAACACCGGGGAGCTGTTTTTT.

This clonotype was picked up many times. This chain connects TRBV4-1 to TRBJ1-2; no firm D call. The CDR3 runs to 13 residues. Germline CDR1 is MGHRA and CDR2 is YSYEKL. The V end was cut by 1 base, the J end by 8 bases, with 11 bases between. This chain's CDR3 is CASSQGWTSGYTF. The CDR3 DNA reads as TGCGCCAGCAGCCAAGGCTGGACCAGCGGCTACACCTTC.

This clonotype was counted many times. The chain has TRBV20-1 and TRBJ2-7, with D perhaps matching TRBD1 (6 bases). Trimming cost V 0 bases and J 1 base, with 13 bases left between them. The germline gives CDR1 DFQATT, CDR2 SNEGSKA (reference sequence). This CDR3 spans 15 amino acids. CDR3 loop: CSARDLQGPSYEQYF. The CDR3 DNA reads as TGCAGTGCTAGAGATCTACAGGGTCCGTCCTACGAGCAGTACTTC.

Many counts were recorded for this clonotype. The rearrangement uses TRBV20-1 and TRBJ1-1, with 9 bases lining up with TRBD1. CDR1 and CDR2 from the germline V gene are DFQATT and SNEGSKA (reference sequence). The CDR3 spans 15 residues. After removal of 8 bases from V and 5 bases from J, the junction contained 15 bases not matched to a gene. Here the CDR3 DNA reads TGCAGTTGCTATATCCATGGACAGGGGCGGACTGAAGCTTTCTTT. Protein sequence: CSCYIHGQGRTEAFF.

This clonotype was observed a handful of times. V is TRBV30 and J is TRBJ2-5, with D possibly being TRBD1 (5 bases). Between the trimmed V and J ends, which lost 2 bases and 2 bases, there was a span of 9 bases. The CDR3 runs to 13 residues. CDR1 is GTSNPN and CDR2 is SVGIG in the germline V gene (reference sequence). CDR3 coding DNA: TGTGCCTGGAGTTTAGGGGTTCAAGAGACCCAGTACTTC. Its protein product is CAWSLGVQETQYF.

The gene calls are TRBV2 and TRBJ2-1, with a tentative D call TRBD2 (6 bases). The V gene lost 5 bases and the J gene lost 2 bases, with 13 bases spanning the gap. The germline CDR1 and CDR2 sequences are SNHLY and FYNNEI. The CDR3 loop spans 15 amino acids. The CDR3 DNA is TGTGCCAGCAGTCCCCGGGACTTGACCTACAATGAGCAGTTCTTC. This encodes CASSPRDLTYNEQFF.

The V gene is TRBV2, the J gene TRBJ2-7; possible D gene TRBD1, 6 bases. The CDR3 is 14 amino acids. Trimming cost V 7 bases and J 4 bases, with 17 bases left between them. CDR1 is SNHLY, CDR2 FYNNEI, per germline. The CDR3 DNA reads TGTGCCAGCAAGACGCCGGGACAAAATTACGAGCAGTACTTC. This gives the protein CASKTPGQNYEQYF. The full variable domain, in which reference TRBV2 and TRBJ2-7 provide the parts outside the CDR3, is EPEVTQTPSHQVTQMGQEVILRCVPISNHLYFYWYRQILGQKVEFLVSFYNNEISEKSEIFDDQFSVERPDGSNFTLKIRSTKLEDSAMYFCASKTPGQNYEQYFGPGTRLTVT.

This sequence joins TRBV9 and TRBJ2-5; no clear D gene. Germline V gene data show CDR1 as SGDLS and CDR2 as YYNGEE. Deletions cut 0 bases from V and 1 base from J, with 4 bases between. The CDR3 spans 13 residues. CDR3 protein: CASSVDIQETQYF. The CDR3 region has the DNA TGTGCCAGCAGCGTAGACATCCAAGAGACCCAGTACTTC.

The V and J genes are TRBV2 and TRBJ1-2, with TRBD1 matching 10 bases. Germline lookup yields CDR1 SNHLY and CDR2 FYNNEI. The CDR3 has 16 residues. With V trimmed by 4 bases and J by 4 bases, 9 bases remained unmatched. CDR3 DNA: TGTGCCAGCAGTGCTAGCGGGACAGGGGTATTCTATGGCTACACCTTC. Its protein product is CASSASGTGVFYGYTF.

This clonotype was seen repeatedly, ten times or more. The chain carries TRBV2 and TRBJ2-3, with a possible D match to TRBD2 (5 bases). The V gene's germline CDR1 is SNHLY and CDR2 FYNNEI. V was shortened by 5 bases and J by 10 bases, with 19 bases between the two germline ends. The CDR3 is made up of 14 amino acids. CDR3 nucleotide sequence: TGTGCCAGCAGTAGCGCAGCGTCCGAGGGAGCGCAGTATTTT. Translated: CASSSAASEGAQYF.

The V and J genes are TRBV5-1 and TRBJ1-1; 7 nucleotides match TRBD1. Germline-derived CDR1 and CDR2 are SGHRS and YFSETQ. CDR3 length: 14 amino acids. V gave up 4 bases and J gave up 6 bases; unmatched junction bases: 9. In DNA, the CDR3 is TGCGCCAGCAGCACGGGAAGGGGGCGGCCTGAAGCTTTCTTT. Translation: CASSTGRGRPEAFF. The full variable domain, with the rest looked up from reference TRBV5-1 and TRBJ1-1, is KAGVTQTPRYLIKTRGQQVTLSCSPISGHRSVSWYQQTPGQGLQFLFEYFSETQRNKGNFPGRFSGRQFSNSRSEMNVSTLELGDSALYLCASSTGRGRPEAFFGQGTRLTVV.